The 30 T cell receptor beta chains below were found in one sample sequenced in a study of T cell repertoires in cytomegalovirus infection. MiXCR was run by TCRdb on the reads, yielding one entry per CDR3 protein. The table records about 900,000 distinct CDR3 sequences, roughly 31% of them present only once. Their antigens remain unidentified. Sample: cultured CD8+ T cells from PBMCs, taken from culture after CMV antigen stimulation. Every receptor here comes from a human donor in good health (CMV status not recorded). Some clones in this sample may be carry-over from other donors' samples.

This sequence joins TRBV19 and TRBJ1-5, with D unclear. Germline V gene sequence: CDR1 LNHDA, CDR2 SQIVND (reference sequence). The CDR3 covers 15 residues. V dropped 3 bases and J dropped 3 bases, with 12 bases sitting between them. The CDR3 nucleotides are TGTGCCAGTAGTATCGGAGGCAGTTACAATCAGCCCCAGCATTTT. Protein product: CASSIGGSYNQPQHF.

The chain recombines TRBV19 with TRBJ2-5; D remains unclear. Trimming removed 7 bases at V and 0 bases at J, with 6 bases between. There are 12 residues in the CDR3. The germline V gene encodes CDR1 LNHDA and CDR2 SQIVND (reference sequence). CDR3 sequence: CASIRYQETQYF. As DNA, the CDR3 is TGTGCCAGTATCCGGTACCAAGAGACCCAGTACTTC.

This clonotype was seen ten or more times. The junction and the germline gene differ at one end; a read error may be behind it. The chain joins TRBV7-2 to TRBJ1-4; TRBD1 matches at 9 bases. The CDR3 sequence is 15 residues long. Germline V gives CDR1 SGHTA, CDR2 FQGNSA. The CDR3 nucleotides read TGTGCCAGCAGCGAGACAGGGGGAACTTATGAAAAACTGTTTTTT. It yields the protein CASSETGGTYEKLFF.

This clonotype was counted a few times. V gene TRBV7-6 combines with J gene TRBJ1-1; a possible D gene is TRBD1 (6 bases). Germline CDR1 and CDR2: SGHVS and FNYEAQ. The CDR3 extends over 16 amino acids. V was shortened by 1 base and J by 5 bases, with 17 bases between the two germline ends. For the CDR3, the DNA is TGTGCCAGCAGCTTAGGGGGTGGGGGCGAGGGAACTGAAGCTTTCTTT. It specifies CASSLGGGGEGTEAFF.

About this clonotype itself: One base away lies a much larger clone, so this may be a sequencing read error. The chain couples TRBV7-6 to TRBJ1-2; D is undetermined. This CDR3 region has 17 residues. With 4 bases removed from V and 5 bases from J, the gap between germline ends came to 23 bases. Germline V CDR1 and CDR2: SGHVS, FNYEAQ. In nucleotides, the CDR3 is TGTGCCAGCAGCTCCTACCGGTGGGAACCGTCGTGGTATGGCTACACCTTC. Encoded protein: CASSSYRWEPSWYGYTF.

This clonotype was detected only a few times. The rearrangement links TRBV27 to TRBJ2-3; no clear D. The CDR3 contains 12 residues. CDR1 MNHEY and CDR2 SMNVEV come from the germline V gene (reference sequence). The V and J ends lost 5 bases and 4 bases respectively, with 7 bases between them. The CDR3 is CASSRLPDTQYF. The CDR3 coding sequence is TGTGCCAGCAGTCGACTGCCAGATACGCAGTATTTT.

The chain is built from TRBV6-1 and TRBJ2-7; 14 nucleotides agree with TRBD2. J gave up 6 bases and V 5 bases, and 3 bases lay outside the gene matches. The CDR3 extends over 14 amino acids. Germline V gives CDR1 MNHNS, CDR2 SASEGT. The CDR3 protein is CASSLGTSGSEQYF. The CDR3 DNA reads as TGTGCCAGCAGTTTGGGGACTAGCGGGAGCGAGCAGTACTTC.

This clonotype came up a few times. The CDR3 loop reads CASSSIHGPPLAKNIQYF. The CDR3 bases are TGTGCCAGCAGCTCGATTCATGGCCCACCTTTAGCCAAAAACATTCAGTACTTC. The V and J genes are TRBV7-2 and TRBJ2-4; unclear D gene. V gave up 4 bases and J gave up 0 bases, with 19 bases separating them. The CDR3 is 18 amino acids. In germline, CDR1 is SGHTA, CDR2 FQGNSA.

This clonotype was counted at least ten times. This rearrangement joins TRBV7-8 to TRBJ2-3, with D hard to call. Trimming took off 1 base at V and 3 bases at J, with 14 bases between the two ends. CDR3 length: 16 amino acids. CDR1 is SGHVS and CDR2 is FQNEAQ in the germline V gene. This CDR3 is CASSLEGGRQTDTQYF. The DNA of the CDR3 is TGTGCCAGCAGCTTAGAAGGCGGCAGGCAAACAGATACGCAGTATTTT.

The genes are TRBV28 and TRBJ1-2; possibly TRBD1 for D (5 bases). There are 18 residues in the CDR3. Germline CDR1 reads MDHEN; CDR2 reads SYDVKM. The V end lost 2 bases, the J end lost 3 bases, and 22 bases lay between the germline ends. The CDR3 region has the DNA TGTGCCAGCAGTTTAGAGTTGGAGGGGAGCGGCGGAGACTATGGCTACACCTTC. Its protein product is CASSLELEGSGGDYGYTF.

This chain links TRBV12-3 or TRBV12-4 with TRBJ2-5, with 7 nucleotides matching TRBD2. J lost 1 base, V lost 4 bases, and 9 bases had no gene match. CDR3 length: 16 amino acids. In nucleotides, the CDR3 is TGTGCCAGCAGTTCTACACTAGCGCCGACCCAAGAGACCCAGTACTTC. This gives the protein CASSSTLAPTQETQYF.

Worth noting for this clonotype: One end of the junction is discordant with germline, which a read error may explain. The chain has TRBV7-9 and TRBJ1-2; D possibly corresponds to TRBD1 (5 bases). The CDR3 is 11 residues long. The germline gives CDR1 SEHNR, CDR2 FQNEAQ (reference sequence). The CDR3 region is CASSLAGDSNF. CDR3 nucleotides: TGTGCCAGCAGCTTAGCTGGTGACAGCAACTTC. The variable domain in full, completed from reference TRBV7-9 and TRBJ1-2, reads DTGVSQNPRHKITKRGQNVTFRCDPISEHNRLYWYRQTLGQGPEFLTYFQNEAQLEKSRLLSDRFSAERPKGSFSTLEIQRTEQGDSAMYLCASSLAGDSNFGSGTRLTVV.

This clonotype was recorded once. The gene calls are TRBV19 and TRBJ2-1; D is unclear. CDR1 and CDR2 from the germline V gene are LNHDA and SQIVND (reference sequence). V lost 3 bases, J lost 8 bases, and 8 bases lay in between. This CDR3 spans 12 amino acids. DNA for the CDR3: TGTGCCAGTAGTATGACCGGTTATGAGCAGTTCTTC. Translation gives CASSMTGYEQFF. Full variable domain (outside the CDR3, taken from reference TRBV19 and TRBJ2-1): DGGITQSPKYLFRKEGQNVTLSCEQNLNHDAMYWYRQDPGQGLRLIYYSQIVNDFQKGDIAEGYSVSREKKESFPLTVTSAQKNPTAFYLCASSMTGYEQFFGPGTRLTVL.

This chain links TRBV19 with TRBJ1-1; D is uncertain. V was shortened by 10 bases and J by 1 base, with 22 bases between the two germline ends. CDR1 and CDR2 (germline): LNHDA, SQIVND (reference sequence). This CDR3 spans 16 amino acids. This chain's CDR3 is CATLVGLARPNTEAFF. In DNA form, the CDR3 reads TGTGCCACCTTAGTCGGGCTCGCCAGACCGAACACTGAAGCTTTCTTT.

This clonotype has ten or more counts. V and J are TRBV6-1 and TRBJ2-4; D gene ambiguous. Germline CDR1 reads MNHNS; CDR2 reads SASEGT. The CDR3 is 15 amino acids. Trimming removed 2 bases from V and 5 bases from J, with 13 bases in between. The CDR3 region has the DNA TGTGCCAGCAGTGAACCTGTCAGTCTTCAAAACATTCAGTACTTC. Protein sequence: CASSEPVSLQNIQYF.

J is TRBJ2-3 and V is TRBV12-3 or TRBV12-4, with a tentative D call TRBD2 (6 bases). This CDR3 is built from 16 residues. V was pared by 5 bases and J by 0 bases, with 15 bases between. The CDR3 reads CASSPGTPFSTDTQYF. In nucleotides, the CDR3 is TGTGCCAGCAGTCCCGGGACTCCCTTTAGCACAGATACGCAGTATTTT.

The chain is built from TRBV7-9 and TRBJ2-1; D is ambiguous. Germline loops: CDR1 SEHNR, CDR2 FQNEAQ (reference sequence). The CDR3 is 16 residues long. Between the trimmed V and J ends, which lost 2 bases and 1 base, there was a span of 12 bases. The CDR3 bases are TGTGCCAGCAGCTTAATGGCCGCCCGATCCTACAATGAGCAGTTCTTC. Its translation: CASSLMAARSYNEQFF.

This clonotype was detected only a few times. J is TRBJ1-5 and V is TRBV6-1, with D tentatively TRBD1 (6 bases). The CDR3 runs 16 residues. Germline V gives CDR1 MNHNS, CDR2 SASEGT. V lost 3 bases and J 4 bases, leaving 16 bases between the germline ends. CDR3 DNA: TGTGCCAGCAGTGAGGGTCCGGGGACAACGAATCAGCCCCAGCATTTT. Its translation is CASSEGPGTTNQPQHF.

V usage is TRBV6-6 and J usage is TRBJ2-3; tentative D call: TRBD2 (6 bases). Germline CDR1 MNHNY, CDR2 SVGAGI (reference sequence). The CDR3 extends over 14 amino acids. The V and J ends lost 7 bases and 3 bases respectively, with 14 bases between them. CDR3: CASIGGEVTDTQYF. As DNA, the CDR3 is TGTGCCAGCATCGGAGGGGAGGTTACAGATACGCAGTATTTT.

The chain joins TRBV28 to TRBJ2-5, with D perhaps TRBD1 (6 bases). The ends were cut back, 6 bases at V and 8 bases at J, with 31 bases in the middle. CDR3 length: 18 amino acids. Germline CDR1 MDHEN, CDR2 SYDVKM. In nucleotides, the CDR3 is TGTGCCAGCAGCTTTTCGCCCACTCGGGACATCGAGCAGACAACCCAGTACTTC. This gives the protein CASSFSPTRDIEQTTQYF.

CDR3 nucleotide sequence: TGTGCCAGCAGTTATGACTTGAACACCTACAATGAGCAGTTCTTC. Its protein is CASSYDLNTYNEQFF. The rearrangement joins TRBV11-1 to TRBJ2-1; D unresolved. V was shortened by 6 bases and J by 2 bases, with 14 bases between the two germline ends. The CDR3 is made up of 15 amino acids. The germline CDR1 and CDR2 sequences are SGHAT and FQDESV (reference sequence).

J is TRBJ1-2 and V is TRBV6-6; D remains unclear. Trimming cost V 7 bases and J 8 bases, with 14 bases left between them. The CDR3 contains 12 residues. Germline lookup yields CDR1 MNHNY and CDR2 SVGAGI (reference sequence). CDR3 protein: CASNPGGEGYTF. The CDR3 DNA reads TGTGCCAGCAACCCAGGCGGGGAGGGCTACACCTTC.

CDR3 bases: TGTGCCAGCAGAAGAAGGGCAGATACGCAGTATTTT. Translated: CASRRRADTQYF. The chain is built from TRBV2 and TRBJ2-3; no definite D call. Germline V gene sequence: CDR1 SNHLY, CDR2 FYNNEI. The CDR3 totals 12 residues. V lost 6 bases, J lost 4 bases, and 8 bases lay in between.

This clonotype was recorded a few times. This chain uses TRBV7-9 with TRBJ2-1; D possibly corresponds to TRBD1 (5 bases). Trimming removed 1 base at V and 5 bases at J, with 15 bases between. This CDR3 is 16 amino acids long. CDR1 and CDR2 from the germline V gene are SEHNR and FQNEAQ (reference sequence). In DNA, the CDR3 is TGTGCCAGCAGCTTAGAAGGGGTCAGGGTGGACAATGAGCAGTTCTTC. It encodes CASSLEGVRVDNEQFF.

This clonotype was observed a few times. This chain uses TRBV2 with TRBJ1-5; no definite D call. The CDR3 runs to 13 residues. V lost 6 bases, J lost 4 bases, and 10 bases lay in between. In germline, CDR1 is SNHLY, CDR2 FYNNEI. The CDR3 sequence is CASRLVGNQPQHF. CDR3 DNA: TGTGCCAGCAGGCTAGTCGGTAATCAGCCCCAGCATTTT.

This clonotype is a singleton in its sample. The V call is TRBV6-2 or TRBV6-3, the J call TRBJ1-4, with TRBD1 identical over 7 bases. CDR3 length: 17 residues. Germline CDR1 is MNHEY and CDR2 is SVGEGT. The trim removed 5 bases at V and 4 bases at J, leaving 13 bases unmatched. CDR3 in amino acids: CASSSRQGGMDNEKLFF. In DNA, the CDR3 is TGTGCCAGCAGTAGCAGACAGGGTGGAATGGATAATGAAAAACTGTTTTTT.

A note on this clonotype: Compared with germline, one end of the junction differs, possibly owing to a read error. The V call is TRBV19, the J call TRBJ2-3, with D possibly being TRBD1 (6 bases). The CDR3 runs 16 residues. CDR1 is LNHDA and CDR2 is SQIVND in the germline V gene (reference sequence). This CDR3 is CPTRDRSRLCTDTQYF. The CDR3 DNA is TGCCCCACTCGAGACAGGTCCCGACTTTGCACAGATACGCAGTATTTT.

This sequence joins TRBV7-6 and TRBJ1-2, with 8 bases matching TRBD1. The CDR3 spans 15 residues. Per the germline V gene, CDR1 is SGHVS and CDR2 is FNYEAQ. V was pared by 1 base and J by 6 bases, with 7 bases of the junction left unmatched. CDR3 coding DNA: TGTGCCAGCAGCTTAGATCAGGGGGCGCGGGATGGCTACACCTTC. Amino acid sequence: CASSLDQGARDGYTF.

This clonotype was counted ten times or more. The chain links TRBV7-6 to TRBJ2-5, with D hard to call. The V end lost 5 bases, the J end lost 2 bases, and 12 bases lay between the germline ends. Germline values: CDR1 SGHVS, CDR2 FNYEAQ. This CDR3 region has 14 residues. CDR3 in DNA: TGTGCCAGCAGCCCTCGGCCGTTTCAAGAGACCCAGTACTTC. Translation gives CASSPRPFQETQYF.

This chain connects TRBV7-9 to TRBJ2-4; the match to TRBD2 covers 8 bases. The CDR3 is 16 residues long. Germline V CDR1 and CDR2: SEHNR, FQNEAQ (reference sequence). V lost 2 bases, J lost 4 bases, and 7 bases stayed unmatched. CDR3 nucleotide sequence: TGTGCCAGCAGCTTATTAGCGGGGACGAATAAAAACATTCAGTACTTC. It codes for CASSLLAGTNKNIQYF.